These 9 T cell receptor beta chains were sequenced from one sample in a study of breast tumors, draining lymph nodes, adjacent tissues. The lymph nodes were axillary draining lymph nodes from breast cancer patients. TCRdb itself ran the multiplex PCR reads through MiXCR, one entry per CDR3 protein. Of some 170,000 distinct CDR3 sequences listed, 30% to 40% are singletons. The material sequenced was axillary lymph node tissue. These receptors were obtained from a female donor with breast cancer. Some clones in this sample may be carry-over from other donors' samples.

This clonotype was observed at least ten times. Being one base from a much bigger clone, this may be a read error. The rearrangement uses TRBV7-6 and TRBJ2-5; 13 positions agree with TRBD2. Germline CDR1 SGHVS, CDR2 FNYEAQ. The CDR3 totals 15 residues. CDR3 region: CASSPGTSGKETQHF. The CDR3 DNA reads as TGTGCCAGCAGCCCAGGGACTAGCGGGAAAGAGACCCAGCACTTC.

Written as DNA, the CDR3 is TGTGCCTGGAGTGTACGAGACAGACCTCTTGGGCAGTACTTC. Amino acid sequence: CAWSVRDRPLGQYF. The gene calls are TRBV30 and TRBJ2-7, with TRBD1 as a possible D gene (5 bases). Between the trimmed V and J ends, which lost 0 bases and 9 bases, there was a span of 18 bases. Germline V CDR1 and CDR2: GTSNPN, SVGIG (reference sequence). There are 14 residues in the CDR3.

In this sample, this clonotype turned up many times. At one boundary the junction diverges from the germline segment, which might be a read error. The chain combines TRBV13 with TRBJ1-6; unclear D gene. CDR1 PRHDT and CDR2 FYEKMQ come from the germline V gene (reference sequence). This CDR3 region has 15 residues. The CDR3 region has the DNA TGTGCCAGCAGCTGGAGGCCCTCCTATAATCCACCCCTCCACTTT. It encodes CASSWRPSYNPPLHF.

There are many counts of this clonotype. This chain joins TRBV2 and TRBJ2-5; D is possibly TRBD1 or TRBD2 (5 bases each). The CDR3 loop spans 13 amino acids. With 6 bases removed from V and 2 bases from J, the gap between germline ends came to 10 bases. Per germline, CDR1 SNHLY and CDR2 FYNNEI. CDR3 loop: CASRGPIQETQYF. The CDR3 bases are TGTGCCAGCAGGGGACCAATTCAAGAGACCCAGTACTTC.

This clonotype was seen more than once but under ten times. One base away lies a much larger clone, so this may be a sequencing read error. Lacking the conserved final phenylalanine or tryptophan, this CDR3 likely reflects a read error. For the CDR3, the DNA is TGTGCCAGCAGCCAACCTTATGAAGAGACCCAGTACCTC. Protein: CASSQPYEETQYL. The gene calls are TRBV3-1 and TRBJ2-5, with D uncertain. The CDR3 loop spans 13 amino acids. The germline V gene encodes CDR1 LGHDT and CDR2 YNNKEL (reference sequence). The V and J ends lost 2 bases and 3 bases respectively, with 7 bases between them.

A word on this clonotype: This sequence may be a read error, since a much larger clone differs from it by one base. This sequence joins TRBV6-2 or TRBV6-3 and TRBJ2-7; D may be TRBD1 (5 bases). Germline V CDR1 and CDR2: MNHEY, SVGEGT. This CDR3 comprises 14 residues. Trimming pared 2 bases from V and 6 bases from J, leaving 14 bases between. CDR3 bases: TGTGCCAGCAGTTACGGCAGCATCAGGGCCGAGCAGTACTTC. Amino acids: CASSYGSIRAEQYF.

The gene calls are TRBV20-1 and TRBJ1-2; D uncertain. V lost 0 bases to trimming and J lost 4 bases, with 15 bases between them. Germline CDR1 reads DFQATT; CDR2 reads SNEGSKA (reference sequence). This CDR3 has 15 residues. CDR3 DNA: TGCAGTGCTAGAGACGATCGACTGGGTGTCTATGGCTACACCTTC. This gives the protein CSARDDRLGVYGYTF.

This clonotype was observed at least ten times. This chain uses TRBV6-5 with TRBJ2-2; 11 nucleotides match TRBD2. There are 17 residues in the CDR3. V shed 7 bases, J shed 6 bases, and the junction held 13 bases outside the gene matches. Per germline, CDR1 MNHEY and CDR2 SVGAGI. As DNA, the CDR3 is TGTGCCAGCACCCCCCAATTCGGGACTAGCGGCGCCGGGGAGCTGTTTTTT. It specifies CASTPQFGTSGAGELFF.

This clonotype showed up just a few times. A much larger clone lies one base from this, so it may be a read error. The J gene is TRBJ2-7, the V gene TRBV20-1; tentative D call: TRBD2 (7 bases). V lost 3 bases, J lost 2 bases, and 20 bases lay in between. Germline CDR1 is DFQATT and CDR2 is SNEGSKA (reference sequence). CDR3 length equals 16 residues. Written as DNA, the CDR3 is TGCAGTGCTAGGGGCGCGGGTGGGGGGGCCGCCTACGAGCAGTACTTC. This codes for CSARGAGGGAAYEQYF.